These T cell receptor beta chains were read from a single sample in a study of T-cell reconstitution after alpha-beta-depleted transplantation in children. TCRdb processed the PCR reads anew with MiXCR; each CDR3 protein has one entry. The sample includes 200,000 to 250,000 distinct CDR3 sequences, less than 9% seen only once; the top ten take 6.3%. Sequencing was performed on PBMCs, mostly from graft donor cells, taken 180 days after TCRalphabeta/CD19-depleted stem cell transplant. The receptors derive from a male patient between 10 and 17 years old who had a stem cell transplant for acute lymphoblastic leukemia, so the T cells may come from the graft donor. Each CDR3 is given with its conserved first and last residue. The D gene is left open where the match is weak. Part of the rows lack a size; the others show once, few, many or a class for expanded clones.

J gene,clone size,V gene,D gene,CDR3 protein,CDR3 DNA
TRBJ1-6,many,TRBV5-1,-,CASSLKGGLAGTASPLHF,TGCGCCAGCAGCTTGAAGGGAGGGTTGGCAGGGACGGCGTCACCCCTCCACTTT
TRBJ2-3,-,TRBV10-3,TRBD2,CAISPFGRTDTQYF,TGTGCCATCAGTCCCTTCGGGAGGACAGATACGCAGTATTTT
TRBJ2-3,many,TRBV7-3,-,CASSLNRDLDTQYF,TGTGCCAGCAGCCTAAACCGGGACCTAGATACGCAGTATTTT
TRBJ2-4,many,TRBV3-1,TRBD2,CASSQIGGKAKNIQYF,TGTGCCAGCAGCCAAATCGGGGGGAAAGCCAAAAACATTCAGTACTTC
TRBJ2-7,many,TRBV28,TRBD2,CASGGTSDSYEQYF,TGTGCCAGCGGCGGGACTAGCGACTCCTACGAGCAGTACTTC
TRBJ1-6,many,TRBV6-5,-,CASSYVPTHNSPLHF,TGTGCCAGCAGTTACGTTCCCACTCATAATTCACCCCTCCACTTT
TRBJ2-7,many,TRBV29-1,TRBD2,CSVEARESSYEQYF,TGCAGCGTTGAAGCGCGGGAGTCCTCCTACGAGCAGTACTTC
TRBJ2-1,few,TRBV12-3/TRBV12-4,-,CTLSLGGELGRFSYNEQFF,TGTACCCTCAGTTTAGGGGGGGAACTAGGGAGGTTTTCTTACAATGAGCAGTTCTTC
TRBJ2-1,many,TRBV5-7,-,CASSLGPVVSGFRFF,TGTGCCAGCAGCTTGGGACCGGTGGTTTCGGGTTTTCGGTTCTTC
TRBJ1-6,many,TRBV4-3,-,CASQEQSNSPLHF,TGCGCCAGCCAGGAGCAGTCCAATTCACCCCTCCACTTT
TRBJ2-5,many,TRBV9,-,CASNGGSGETQYF,TGTGCCAGCAATGGGGGGTCGGGAGAGACCCAGTACTTC
TRBJ2-7,many,TRBV20-1,TRBD2,CSATSSGLAGVTNLIEQYF,TGCAGTGCTACTTCCTCCGGTCTAGCGGGCGTTACTAACCTTATCGAGCAGTACTTC
TRBJ1-2,few,TRBV19,-,CASSATYTYGYTF,TGTGCCAGTAGTGCAACCTACACCTATGGCTACACCTTC
TRBJ2-1,many,TRBV9,-,CASSPLAAVDNEQFF,TGTGCCAGCAGCCCCCTTGCGGCGGTCGACAATGAGCAGTTCTTC
TRBJ2-1,many,TRBV13,TRBD1,CASSKQGAVYNEQFF,TGTGCCAGCAGCAAACAGGGGGCTGTCTACAATGAGCAGTTCTTC
TRBJ2-2,many,TRBV10-3,TRBD1,CATSGGPFANTGELFF,TGTGCCACCTCAGGGGGCCCCTTCGCGAACACCGGGGAGCTGTTTTTT
TRBJ1-1,many,TRBV29-1,-,CSVSVSVTEAFF,TGCAGCGTTTCAGTGAGTGTCACTGAAGCTTTCTTT
TRBJ2-7,many,TRBV28,-,CASSSRQYEQYF,TGTGCCAGCAGTTCGAGACAGTACGAGCAGTACTTC
TRBJ1-3,many,TRBV6-4,-,CASSGTGVSGNTIYF,TGTGCCAGCAGTGGTACAGGAGTCTCTGGAAACACCATATATTTT
TRBJ2-1,many,TRBV7-9,-,CASSPAREQFF,TGTGCCAGCAGCCCAGCGAGGGAGCAGTTCTTC
TRBJ2-1,many,TRBV20-1,-,CSASGLAYNEQFF,TGCAGTGCTAGTGGACTCGCCTACAATGAGCAGTTCTTC
TRBJ2-3,many,TRBV7-8,TRBD2,CASTVGAGGSTDTQYF,TGTGCCAGCACCGTAGGGGCGGGGGGGAGCACAGATACGCAGTATTTT
TRBJ2-7,many,TRBV5-1,TRBD1,CASSLVIPRGGQGAREQYF,TGCGCCAGCAGCTTGGTAATACCTAGGGGGGGACAGGGGGCGCGAGAGCAGTACTTC
TRBJ2-5,many,TRBV12-3/TRBV12-4,-,CASSSFNLETQYF,TGTGCCAGCAGTTCCTTCAATCTGGAGACCCAGTACTTC
TRBJ1-5,many,TRBV12-3/TRBV12-4,TRBD1,CASSLKVGTGNQPQHF,TGTGCCAGCAGTCTAAAGGTGGGGACAGGTAATCAGCCCCAGCATTTT
TRBJ2-3,many,TRBV7-2,-,CASSWGLTFTDTQYF,TGTGCCAGCAGCTGGGGACTGACTTTCACAGATACGCAGTATTTT
TRBJ2-3,many,TRBV2,-,CASSFRRTDASTDTQYF,TGTGCCAGCAGTTTTCGGAGGACGGATGCTAGCACAGATACGCAGTATTTT
TRBJ2-2,few,TRBV7-9,TRBD2,CASSSASGRITGELFF,TGTGCCAGCAGCTCCGCTAGCGGGAGGATTACCGGGGAGCTGTTTTTT
TRBJ1-5,many,TRBV6-1,-,CASTNGGFDQPQHF,TGTGCCAGCACCAATGGGGGATTTGATCAGCCCCAGCATTTT
TRBJ1-5,many,TRBV19,-,CASSAFAGKQNQPQHF,TGTGCCAGTAGTGCCTTCGCGGGTAAACAGAACCAGCCCCAGCATTTT
TRBJ2-7,many,TRBV15,-,CATSRGGGGYEQYF,TGTGCCACCAGCAGAGGGGGAGGAGGCTACGAGCAGTACTTC
TRBJ2-4,many,TRBV5-1,-,CASSLAGGRVTKNIQYF,TGCGCCAGCAGCTTGGCTGGGGGAAGGGTCACCAAAAACATTCAGTACTTC
TRBJ2-7,-,TRBV20-1,-,CCDRDGPGSRGVYEQYF,TGCTGTGACCGGGACGGGCCGGGGAGCAGGGGAGTCTACGAGCAGTACTTC
TRBJ2-4,many,TRBV20-1,-,CSAFEGPADIQYF,TGCAGTGCTTTTGAGGGACCGGCTGACATTCAGTACTTC
TRBJ2-7,many,TRBV10-3,-,CATKDRSSYEQYF,TGTGCCACCAAGGATCGCAGCTCCTACGAGCAGTACTTC
TRBJ1-2,many,TRBV5-1,-,CASSLAAGPNYGYTF,TGCGCCAGCAGCTTGGCGGCAGGGCCTAACTATGGCTACACCTTC
TRBJ2-2,many,TRBV28,TRBD1,CASSLGQGDAGELFF,TGTGCCAGCAGTTTAGGCCAGGGGGACGCCGGGGAGCTGTTTTTT
TRBJ1-2,many,TRBV11-2,-,CASSLETRGGPDGYTF,TGTGCCAGCAGCTTAGAGACGAGGGGGGGGCCAGATGGCTACACCTTC
TRBJ1-6,few,TRBV5-4,-,CASNSGGGTGDPPLHF,TGTGCCAGCAACTCAGGAGGAGGGACCGGAGATCCACCCCTCCACTTT
TRBJ1-2,-,TRBV27,TRBD1,CASSPTGQGNYGYTF,TGTGCCAGCAGTCCGACCGGACAGGGGAACTATGGCTACACCTTC
TRBJ2-1,-,TRBV20-1,TRBD2,CSARVAGGVSYNEQFF,TGCAGTGCTAGGGTAGCGGGAGGGGTCTCCTACAATGAGCAGTTCTTC
TRBJ1-2,many,TRBV19,-,CASRPWDTSYGYTF,TGTGCCAGTAGGCCCTGGGACACTTCCTATGGCTACACCTTC
TRBJ2-2,many,TRBV7-3,TRBD2,CASKAGANTGELFF,TGTGCCAGCAAGGCGGGAGCGAACACCGGGGAGCTGTTTTTT
TRBJ2-3,many,TRBV14,-,CASSQVSVRTDTQYF,TGTGCCAGCAGCCAAGTCTCGGTCCGCACAGATACGCAGTATTTT
TRBJ2-7,many,TRBV14,-,CASSQDTGFSSYEQYF,TGTGCCAGCAGCCAAGACACGGGCTTTAGCTCCTACGAGCAGTACTTC
TRBJ2-7,many,TRBV6-5,TRBD2,CASSSPGLAVEQYF,TGTGCCAGCAGTTCTCCGGGACTAGCGGTTGAGCAGTACTTC
TRBJ2-1,many,TRBV20-1,TRBD2,CSAGTSGRPNF,TGCAGTGCTGGAACTAGCGGGAGGCCTAACTTC
TRBJ1-3,few,TRBV18,-,CASSPSAAGNTIYF,TGTGCCAGCTCACCAAGTGCGGCTGGAAACACCATATATTTT
TRBJ2-2,many,TRBV5-1,TRBD2,CASSSSGTSTGELFF,TGCGCCAGCAGCTCTAGCGGGACCTCCACCGGGGAGCTGTTTTTT
TRBJ2-3,many,TRBV7-9,-,CASSLEILHDTQYF,TGTGCCAGCAGCTTAGAGATTTTACACGATACGCAGTATTTT
TRBJ2-3,many,TRBV3-1,-,CASSQGQATQYF,TGTGCCAGCAGCCAAGGGCAAGCTACGCAGTATTTT
TRBJ1-1,many,TRBV12-3/TRBV12-4,TRBD1,CASSLKGQGNTEAFF,TGTGCCAGCAGTTTAAAAGGACAGGGGAACACTGAAGCTTTCTTT
TRBJ2-7,many,TRBV3-1,-,CASSPGMFYEQYF,TGTGCCAGCAGCCCCGGGATGTTCTACGAGCAGTACTTC
TRBJ2-7,many,TRBV20-1,-,CSARDPLSYEQYF,TGCAGTGCTAGAGACCCGCTGAGCTACGAGCAGTACTTC
TRBJ2-3,many,TRBV20-1,-,CSARVIGYRGDTQYF,TGCAGTGCTAGAGTAATAGGATACCGCGGGGATACGCAGTATTTT